These 11 T cell receptor beta chains were sequenced from one sample in a study of CD8 T cells in Susac syndrome. Random hexamers served to reverse transcribe about 0.45 to 1 ug RNA. TCRdb analysed the immunoSEQ multiplex PCR reads with MiXCR anew, one entry per CDR3 protein. The sample has over 350,000 distinct CDR3 sequences; 85% are singletons. Sequencing was carried out using CD8+ T cells from PBMCs. Receptors were obtained from a human donor with multiple sclerosis.

This chain connects TRBV10-3 to TRBJ2-2; 7 nucleotides align to TRBD2. Germline V gene sequence: CDR1 ENHRY, CDR2 SYGVKD. The CDR3 is 17 amino acids. With V trimmed by 4 bases and J by 2 bases, 10 bases remained unmatched. As DNA, the CDR3 is TGTGCCATCAGTGGAAAACGACTAGCAGAAAACACCGGGGAGCTGTTTTTT. This encodes CAISGKRLAENTGELFF.

The chain recombines TRBV7-2 with TRBJ1-3; tentative D call: TRBD1 (6 bases). Looked up from germline, CDR1 is SGHTA and CDR2 is FQGNSA. V was clipped by 3 bases and J by 2 bases, with 11 bases between them. The CDR3 totals 15 residues. The CDR3 here is CASSLRGATGNTIYF. The CDR3 bases are TGTGCCAGCAGCTTGCGGGGGGCGACTGGAAACACCATATATTTT.

The gene calls are TRBV18 and TRBJ2-3; TRBD1 matches 9 bases. Per germline, CDR1 KGHSH and CDR2 LQKENI. The CDR3 is 17 amino acids. J gave up 3 bases and V 5 bases, and 12 bases lay outside the gene matches. The CDR3 loop reads CASSKTGGPYRTDTQYF. In DNA, the CDR3 is TGTGCCAGCTCAAAGACAGGGGGGCCTTATAGGACAGATACGCAGTATTTT.

This clonotype was counted between two and nine times. The V call is TRBV6-1, the J call TRBJ2-1; unclear D gene. Germline loops: CDR1 MNHNS, CDR2 SASEGT. The V end was cut by 6 bases, the J end by 5 bases, with 17 bases between. There are 15 residues in the CDR3. For the CDR3, the DNA is TGTGCCAGCAGCGGACCGATGCCCCAGGACAATGAGCAGTTCTTC. Residues: CASSGPMPQDNEQFF.

The rearrangement uses TRBV6-2 or TRBV6-3 and TRBJ2-3, with D unclear. Germline CDR1 and CDR2: MNHEY and SVGEGT. This CDR3 has 14 residues. The V end lost 2 bases, the J end lost 2 bases, and 8 bases lay between the germline ends. The CDR3 coding sequence is TGTGCCAGCAGTTACAAAATGCACACAGATACGCAGTATTTT. Translated: CASSYKMHTDTQYF.

This sequence joins TRBV30 and TRBJ2-3; 8 bases are a match to TRBD1. The germline V gene has CDR1 GTSNPN and CDR2 SVGIG (reference sequence). The CDR3 totals 14 residues. The V segment lost 1 base and the J segment 4 bases; nucleotides outside the gene matches: 4. The CDR3 sequence is CAWSGTGSSDTQYF. The CDR3 region has the DNA TGTGCCTGGAGTGGGACAGGGTCGTCAGATACGCAGTATTTT.

V usage is TRBV19 and J usage is TRBJ1-1, with D perhaps matching TRBD1 (5 bases). The CDR3 is 15 amino acids. Germline assignment: CDR1 LNHDA and CDR2 SQIVND (reference sequence). The V end was cut by 5 bases, the J end by 3 bases, with 16 bases between. DNA of the CDR3: TGTGCCAGTAGTTATCCAGGGACCGTTTACACTGAAGCTTTCTTT. This translates into CASSYPGTVYTEAFF.

The chain joins TRBV12-3 or TRBV12-4 to TRBJ2-7; 9 bases fit TRBD1. The junction had 3 bases not matched to a gene; V was cut back by 6 bases and J by 0 bases. This CDR3 spans 14 amino acids. The CDR3 region has the DNA TGTGCCAGCAGGCCGGGACAGGGCTCCTACGAGCAGTACTTC. As protein: CASRPGQGSYEQYF.

This rearrangement joins TRBV5-4 to TRBJ2-3, with 7 bases identical to TRBD2. The V gene end was trimmed by 10 bases and the J gene end by 4 bases; junction bases not matched to a gene: 12. Germline assignment: CDR1 SGHNT and CDR2 YYREEE (reference sequence). The CDR3 runs 14 residues. The CDR3 spells CASLVGGDSDTQYF. Here the CDR3 DNA reads TGTGCCTCGTTGGTGGGGGGGGACTCAGATACGCAGTATTTT.

The chain uses TRBV9 and TRBJ2-3, with D perhaps TRBD2 (6 bases). V was clipped by 4 bases and J by 2 bases, with 17 bases between them. Germline V gene sequence: CDR1 SGDLS, CDR2 YYNGEE. This CDR3 has 16 amino acids. Written as DNA, the CDR3 is TGTGCCAGCAGCCCGTGGGACTCCGGCCCCACAGATACGCAGTATTTT. The encoded protein is CASSPWDSGPTDTQYF.

The table lists this clonotype with a count of one. This sequence joins TRBV18 and TRBJ2-7, with 7 bases lining up with TRBD1. V lost 3 bases to trimming and J lost 1 base; unmatched junction nucleotides: 12. This CDR3 is built from 17 residues. Germline CDR1 is KGHSH and CDR2 is LQKENI. The CDR3 nucleotides read TGTGCCAGCTCACCGAACCTTGGTGACAGGGAATCCTACGAGCAGTACTTC. Protein product: CASSPNLGDRESYEQYF.